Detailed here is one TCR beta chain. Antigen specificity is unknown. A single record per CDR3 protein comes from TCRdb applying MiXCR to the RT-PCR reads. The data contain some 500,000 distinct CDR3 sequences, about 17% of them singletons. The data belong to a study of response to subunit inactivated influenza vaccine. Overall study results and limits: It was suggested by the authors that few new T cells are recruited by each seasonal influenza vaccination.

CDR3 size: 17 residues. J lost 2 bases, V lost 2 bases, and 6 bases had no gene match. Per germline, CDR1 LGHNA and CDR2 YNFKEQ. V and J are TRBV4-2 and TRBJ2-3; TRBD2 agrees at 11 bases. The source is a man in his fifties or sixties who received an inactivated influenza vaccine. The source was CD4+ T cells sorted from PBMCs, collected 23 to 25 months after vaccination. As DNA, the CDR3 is TGTGCCAGCAGCCAATTAAGACTAGCGGGGACCACAGATACGCAGTATTTT. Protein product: CASSQLRLAGTTDTQYF.